This TCR beta chain was documented in a study of T cell responses to AZD1222 COVID-19 vaccine. The V gene's germline CDR1 is MDHEN and CDR2 SYDVKM. The length of the CDR3 is 14 residues. This table comes from immunoSEQ multiplex PCR, and its TCRdb copy is limited to in-frame clones, with some not included. The profile shows 95,000 to 130,000 clones, 88% of them singletons. This chain connects TRBV28 to TRBJ2-7; no clear D gene. This receptor was identified in an adult in good health. The sequencing used peripheral blood, collected on day 0 of AZD1222 vaccination. The CDR3 nucleotides are TGTGCTTCCGCCCCGGGCACTACTACCTACGAGCAGTACTTC. It is translated as CASAPGTTTYEQYF.